This section outlines one TCR beta chain sequence together with its context. This specimen belongs to a study of blood T cell repertoires in COVID-19. Study background: Samples taken during acute and convalescent COVID-19 were collected in the United States, Italy and Spain. PBMCs, B-cell-depleted T cells, or T cells provided the cDNA or gDNA that made up the material.

Enrolment of Seattle patients took place during active infection, and they were followed longitudinally. In the original analysis: Using reference gene primer amplification, nucleated cell counts were estimated. TCRdb's table, derived via immunoSEQ multiplex PCR, lists solely in-frame clones and lacks some. V and J calls and clone size follow that table, whereas D and trimming were derived from the DNA. The sample holds 200,000 to 300,000 clones; roughly 91% are singletons and the top ten take approximately 0.8%. The CDR3 has 13 residues. Per the germline V gene, CDR1 is KGHSH and CDR2 is LQKENI. Trimming at V came to 0 bases and at J to 5 bases, leaving 0 bases not matched to a gene.

This TCR was sampled from a man aged 30 to 39 with COVID-19, enrolled during active disease. Specimen: peripheral blood. This chain uses TRBV18 with TRBJ2-7; 8 bases map to TRBD1. CDR3 residues: CASSPPDRDEQYF. CDR3 DNA: TGTGCCAGCTCACCACCGGACAGGGACGAGCAGTACTTC.